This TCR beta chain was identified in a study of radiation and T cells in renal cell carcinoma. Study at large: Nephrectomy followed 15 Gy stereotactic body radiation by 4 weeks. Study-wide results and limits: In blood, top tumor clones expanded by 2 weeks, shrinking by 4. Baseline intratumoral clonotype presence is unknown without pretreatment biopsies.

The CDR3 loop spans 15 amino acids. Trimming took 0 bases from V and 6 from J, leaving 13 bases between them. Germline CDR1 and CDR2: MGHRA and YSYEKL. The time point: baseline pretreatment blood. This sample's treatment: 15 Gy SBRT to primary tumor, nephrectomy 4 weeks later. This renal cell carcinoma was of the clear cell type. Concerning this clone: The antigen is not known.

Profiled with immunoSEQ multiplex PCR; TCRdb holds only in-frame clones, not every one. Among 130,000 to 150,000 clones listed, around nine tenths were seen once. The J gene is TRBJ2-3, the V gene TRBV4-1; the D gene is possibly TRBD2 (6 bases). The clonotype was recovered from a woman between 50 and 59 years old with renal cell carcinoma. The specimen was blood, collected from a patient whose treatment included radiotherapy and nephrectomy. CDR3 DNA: TGCGCCAGCAGCCAAGAGGGCCATGGGGGGGATACGCAGTATTTT. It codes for CASSQEGHGGDTQYF.